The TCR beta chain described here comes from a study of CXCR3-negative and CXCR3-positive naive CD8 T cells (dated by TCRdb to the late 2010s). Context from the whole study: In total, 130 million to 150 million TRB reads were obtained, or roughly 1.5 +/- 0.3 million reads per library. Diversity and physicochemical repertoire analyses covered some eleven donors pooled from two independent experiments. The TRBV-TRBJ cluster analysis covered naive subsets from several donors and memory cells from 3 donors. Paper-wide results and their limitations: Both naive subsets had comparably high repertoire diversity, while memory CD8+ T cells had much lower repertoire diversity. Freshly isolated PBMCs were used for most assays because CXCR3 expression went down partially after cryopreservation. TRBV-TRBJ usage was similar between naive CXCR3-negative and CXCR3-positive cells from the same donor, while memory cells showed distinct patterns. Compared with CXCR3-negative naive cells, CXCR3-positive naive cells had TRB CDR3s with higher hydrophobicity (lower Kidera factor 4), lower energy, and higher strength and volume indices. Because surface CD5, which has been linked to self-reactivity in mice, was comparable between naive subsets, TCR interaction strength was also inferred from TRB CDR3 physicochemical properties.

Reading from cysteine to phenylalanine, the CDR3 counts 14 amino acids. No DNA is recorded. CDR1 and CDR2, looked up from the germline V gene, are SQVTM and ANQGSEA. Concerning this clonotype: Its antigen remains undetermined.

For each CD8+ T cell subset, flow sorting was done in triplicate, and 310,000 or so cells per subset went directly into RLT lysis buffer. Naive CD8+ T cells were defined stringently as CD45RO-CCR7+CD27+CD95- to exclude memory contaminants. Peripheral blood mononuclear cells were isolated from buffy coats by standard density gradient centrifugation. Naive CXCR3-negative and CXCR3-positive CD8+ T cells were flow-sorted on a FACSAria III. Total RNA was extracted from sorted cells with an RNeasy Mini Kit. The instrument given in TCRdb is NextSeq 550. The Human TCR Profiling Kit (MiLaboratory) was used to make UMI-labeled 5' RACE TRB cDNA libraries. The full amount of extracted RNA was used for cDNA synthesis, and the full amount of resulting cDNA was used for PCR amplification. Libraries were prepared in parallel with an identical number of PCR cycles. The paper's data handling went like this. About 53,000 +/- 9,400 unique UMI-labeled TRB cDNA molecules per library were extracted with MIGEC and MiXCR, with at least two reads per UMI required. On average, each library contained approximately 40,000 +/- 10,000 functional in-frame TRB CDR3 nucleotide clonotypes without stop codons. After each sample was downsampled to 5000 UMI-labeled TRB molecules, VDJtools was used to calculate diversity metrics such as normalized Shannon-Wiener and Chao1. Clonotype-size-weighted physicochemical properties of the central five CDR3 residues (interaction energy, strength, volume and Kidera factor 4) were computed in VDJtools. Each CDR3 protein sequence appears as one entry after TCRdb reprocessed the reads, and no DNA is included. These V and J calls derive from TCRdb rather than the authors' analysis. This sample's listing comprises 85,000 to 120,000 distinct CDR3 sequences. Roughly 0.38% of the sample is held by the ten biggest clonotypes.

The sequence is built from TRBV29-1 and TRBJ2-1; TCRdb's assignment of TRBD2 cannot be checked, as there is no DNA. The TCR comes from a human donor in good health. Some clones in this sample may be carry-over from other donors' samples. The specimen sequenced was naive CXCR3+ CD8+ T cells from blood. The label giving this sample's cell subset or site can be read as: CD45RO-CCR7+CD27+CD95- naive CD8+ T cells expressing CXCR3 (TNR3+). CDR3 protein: CSVVLTSLWNEQFF.